The source of this T cell receptor (beta chain) is a study of blood T cell repertoires in COVID-19. Original analysis: Reference gene primer amplification gave estimated nucleated cell counts. Produced via immunoSEQ multiplex PCR; TCRdb's table is partial and in-frame only. D and trimming were read from the DNA, whereas the V and J calls and clone size are those reported in that table. This repertoire shows 150,000 to 200,000 clones, approximately 90% found once; its top ten account for 2% to 2.5%. Trimming cost V 2 bases and J 7 bases; bases outside gene matches: 3. The CDR3 length is 14 residues. Germline CDR1 and CDR2: SGDLS and YYNGEE. A single count supports this clone.

The TCR sequence derives from a man aged 45-60 years who had recovered from COVID-19. Material for sequencing was peripheral blood. This chain uses TRBV9 with TRBJ1-4; TRBD1 matches 9 bases. CDR3 nucleotide sequence: TGTGCCAGCAGCGTGGGGACAGGGACTGAAAAACTGTTTTTT. Translation gives CASSVGTGTEKLFF.